The clone carrying this TCR beta chain was picked up a small number of times. What it binds is unknown. V lost 8 bases and J lost 1, with 5 bases in between. The CDR3 covers 11 residues. Germline CDR1 MNHEY, CDR2 SVGEGT. The sample comes from a study of early T cells in non-severe SARS-CoV-2 infection. Study summary: Chains from this unsorted whole-blood bulk RNA could not be paired. Study observations and caveats: VDJdb matching skewed toward anti-spike CD8 responses, missing private and CD4 specificities.

The TCR library protocol was used to attach unique molecular identifiers. These identifiers were attached to individual cDNA molecules. TCRdb analysed the 5' RACE reads with MiXCR anew, one entry per CDR3 protein. The sample records more than 20,000 distinct CDR3 sequences, 4% to 5.5% being singletons. The sample taken for sequencing was whole blood. The receptor was derived from an adult who was a healthcare worker with PCR-confirmed SARS-CoV-2 infection or an uninfected control (not recorded which). The rearrangement links TRBV6-2 or TRBV6-3 to TRBJ1-1; unclear D gene. In DNA form, the CDR3 reads TGTGCCAGCGTAAGGAACACTGAAGCTTTCTTT. Its translation is CASVRNTEAFF.